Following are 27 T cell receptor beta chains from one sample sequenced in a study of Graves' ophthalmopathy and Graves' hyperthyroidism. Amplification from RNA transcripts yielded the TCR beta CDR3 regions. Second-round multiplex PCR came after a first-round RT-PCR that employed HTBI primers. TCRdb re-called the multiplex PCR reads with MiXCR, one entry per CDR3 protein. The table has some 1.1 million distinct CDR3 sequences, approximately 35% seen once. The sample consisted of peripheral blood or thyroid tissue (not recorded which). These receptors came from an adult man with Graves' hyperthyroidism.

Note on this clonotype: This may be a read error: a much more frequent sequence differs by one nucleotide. CDR3 in amino acids: CTSRSSGRKETQYF. The CDR3 nucleotides are TGTACCAGCAGAAGTTCCGGGAGAAAAGAGACCCAGTACTTC. This sequence joins TRBV12-3 or TRBV12-4 and TRBJ2-5; D is possibly TRBD2 (6 bases). This CDR3 is built from 14 residues.

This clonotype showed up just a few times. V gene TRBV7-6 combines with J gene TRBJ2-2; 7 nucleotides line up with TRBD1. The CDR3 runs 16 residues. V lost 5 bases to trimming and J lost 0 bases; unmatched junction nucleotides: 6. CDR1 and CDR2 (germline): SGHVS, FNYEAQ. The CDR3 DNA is TGTGCCAGCAGCCAGTTTGACAGGGCGAACACCGGGGAGCTGTTTTTT. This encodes CASSQFDRANTGELFF.

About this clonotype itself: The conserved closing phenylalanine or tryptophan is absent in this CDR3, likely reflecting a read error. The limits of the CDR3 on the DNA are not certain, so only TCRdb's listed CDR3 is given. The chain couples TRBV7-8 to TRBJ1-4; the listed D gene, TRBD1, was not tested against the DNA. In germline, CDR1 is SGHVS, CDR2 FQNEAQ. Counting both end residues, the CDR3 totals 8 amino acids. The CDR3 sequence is CASSISGQ.

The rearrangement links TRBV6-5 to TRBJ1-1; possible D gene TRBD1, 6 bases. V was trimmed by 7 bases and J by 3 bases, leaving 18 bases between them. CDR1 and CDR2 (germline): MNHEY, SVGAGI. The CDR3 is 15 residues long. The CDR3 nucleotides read TGTGCCAGCATTATGCGGGGGGCGGGTTACACTGAAGCTTTCTTT. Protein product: CASIMRGAGYTEAFF.

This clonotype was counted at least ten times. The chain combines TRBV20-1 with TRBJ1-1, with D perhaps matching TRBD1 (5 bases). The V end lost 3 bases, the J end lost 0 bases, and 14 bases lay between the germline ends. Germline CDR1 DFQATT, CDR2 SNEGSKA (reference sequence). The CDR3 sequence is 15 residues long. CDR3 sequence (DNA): TGCAGTGCTAGTCCCAAACAGGTCATGAACACTGAAGCTTTCTTT. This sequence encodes CSASPKQVMNTEAFF.

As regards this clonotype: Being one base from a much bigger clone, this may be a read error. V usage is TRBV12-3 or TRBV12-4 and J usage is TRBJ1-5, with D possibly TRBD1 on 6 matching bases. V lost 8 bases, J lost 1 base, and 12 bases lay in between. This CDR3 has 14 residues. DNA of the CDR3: TGTGCCAGCGGGACCGACAGGAGCAATCAGCCCCAGCATTTT. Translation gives CASGTDRSNQPQHF.

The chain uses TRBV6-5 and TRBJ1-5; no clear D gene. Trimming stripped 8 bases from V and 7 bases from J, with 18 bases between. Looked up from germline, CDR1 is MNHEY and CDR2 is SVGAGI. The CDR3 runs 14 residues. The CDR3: CASSVGRMGQPQHF. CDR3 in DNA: TGTGCCAGCTCTGTCGGCCGAATGGGCCAGCCCCAGCATTTT.

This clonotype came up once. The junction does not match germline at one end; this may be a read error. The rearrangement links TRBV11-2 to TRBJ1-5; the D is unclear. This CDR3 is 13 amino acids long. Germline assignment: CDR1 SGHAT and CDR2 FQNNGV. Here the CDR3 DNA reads TGCGCCAGCAGCCCGTCTCCCGTTGAGACCCAGCATTTT. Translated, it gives CASSPSPVETQHF.

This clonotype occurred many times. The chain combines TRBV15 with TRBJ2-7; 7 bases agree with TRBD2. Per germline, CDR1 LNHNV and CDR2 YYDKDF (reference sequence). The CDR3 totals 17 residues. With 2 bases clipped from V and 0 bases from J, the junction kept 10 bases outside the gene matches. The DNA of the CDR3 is TGTGCCACCAGCAGACCGTCTGGCAGCGGGGACTCCTACGAGCAGTACTTC. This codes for CATSRPSGSGDSYEQYF.

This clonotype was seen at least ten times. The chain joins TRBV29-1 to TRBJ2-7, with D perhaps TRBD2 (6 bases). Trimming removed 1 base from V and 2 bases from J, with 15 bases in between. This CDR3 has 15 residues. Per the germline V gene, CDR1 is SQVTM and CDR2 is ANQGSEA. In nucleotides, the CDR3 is TGCAGCGTTGAAGGGGGGGACGTTAAACCCTACGAGCAGTACTTC. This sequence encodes CSVEGGDVKPYEQYF.

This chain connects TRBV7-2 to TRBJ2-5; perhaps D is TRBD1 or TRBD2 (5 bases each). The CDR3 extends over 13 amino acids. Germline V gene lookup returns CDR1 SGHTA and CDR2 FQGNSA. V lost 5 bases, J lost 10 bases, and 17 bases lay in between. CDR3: CASSPGPQGDQYF. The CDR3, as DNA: TGTGCCAGCAGCCCGGGACCCCAAGGAGACCAGTACTTC.

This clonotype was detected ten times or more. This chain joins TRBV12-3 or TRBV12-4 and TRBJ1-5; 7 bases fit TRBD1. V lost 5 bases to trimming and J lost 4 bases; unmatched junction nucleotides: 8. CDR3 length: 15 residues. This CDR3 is CASSNGQDLNQPQHF. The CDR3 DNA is TGTGCCAGCAGTAACGGACAGGACTTAAATCAGCCCCAGCATTTT.

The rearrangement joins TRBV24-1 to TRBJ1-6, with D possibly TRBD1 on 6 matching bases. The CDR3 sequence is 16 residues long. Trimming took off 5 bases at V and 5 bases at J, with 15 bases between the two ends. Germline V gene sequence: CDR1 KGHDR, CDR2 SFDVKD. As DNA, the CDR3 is TGTGCCACCAGTGCAAGACAGGCGTTAGATAATTCACCCCTCCACTTT. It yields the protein CATSARQALDNSPLHF.

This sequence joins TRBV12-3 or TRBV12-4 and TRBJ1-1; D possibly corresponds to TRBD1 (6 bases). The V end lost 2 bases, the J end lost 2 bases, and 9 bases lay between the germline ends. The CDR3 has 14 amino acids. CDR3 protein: CASSLNRDNTEAFF. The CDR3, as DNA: TGTGCCAGCAGTTTAAACAGGGACAACACTGAAGCTTTCTTT.

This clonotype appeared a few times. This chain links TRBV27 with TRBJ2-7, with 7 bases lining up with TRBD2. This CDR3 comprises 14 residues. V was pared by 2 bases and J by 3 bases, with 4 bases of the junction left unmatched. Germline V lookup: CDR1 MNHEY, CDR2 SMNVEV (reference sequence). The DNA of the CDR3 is TGTGCCAGCAGTTTACCTGGGAGGGTCTACGAGCAGTACTTC. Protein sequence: CASSLPGRVYEQYF.

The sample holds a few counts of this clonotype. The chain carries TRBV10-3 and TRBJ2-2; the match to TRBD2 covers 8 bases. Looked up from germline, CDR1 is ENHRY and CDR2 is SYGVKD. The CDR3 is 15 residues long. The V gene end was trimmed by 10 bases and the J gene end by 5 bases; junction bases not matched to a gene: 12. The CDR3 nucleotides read TGTGCCAGCACCGTTTACGGCGGGGGGACCGGGGAGCTGTTTTTT. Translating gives CASTVYGGGTGELFF.

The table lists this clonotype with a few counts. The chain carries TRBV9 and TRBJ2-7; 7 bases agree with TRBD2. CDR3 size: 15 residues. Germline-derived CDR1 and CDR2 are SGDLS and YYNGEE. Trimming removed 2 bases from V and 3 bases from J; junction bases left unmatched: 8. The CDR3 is CASSVGGATGYEQYF. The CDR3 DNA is TGTGCCAGCAGCGTGGGAGGGGCGACCGGCTACGAGCAGTACTTC.

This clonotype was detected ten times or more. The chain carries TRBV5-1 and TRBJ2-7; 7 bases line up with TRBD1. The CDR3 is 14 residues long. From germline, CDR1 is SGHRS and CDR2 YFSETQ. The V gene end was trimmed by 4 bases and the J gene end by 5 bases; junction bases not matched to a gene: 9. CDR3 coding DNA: TGCGCCAGCAGCGAGGAGACAGGGCCCGACGAGCAGTACTTC. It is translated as CASSEETGPDEQYF.

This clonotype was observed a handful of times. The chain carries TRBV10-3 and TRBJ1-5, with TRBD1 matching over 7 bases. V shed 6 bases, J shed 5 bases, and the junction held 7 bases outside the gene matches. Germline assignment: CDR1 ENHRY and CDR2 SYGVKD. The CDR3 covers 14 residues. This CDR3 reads CAISRQGGDQPQHF. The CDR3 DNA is TGTGCCATCAGCCGACAGGGTGGAGATCAGCCCCAGCATTTT.

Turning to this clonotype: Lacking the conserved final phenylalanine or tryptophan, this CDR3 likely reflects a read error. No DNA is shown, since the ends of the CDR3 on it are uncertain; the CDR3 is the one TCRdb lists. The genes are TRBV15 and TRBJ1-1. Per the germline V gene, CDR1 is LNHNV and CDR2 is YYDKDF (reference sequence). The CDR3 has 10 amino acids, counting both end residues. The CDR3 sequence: CATSRDRKRV.

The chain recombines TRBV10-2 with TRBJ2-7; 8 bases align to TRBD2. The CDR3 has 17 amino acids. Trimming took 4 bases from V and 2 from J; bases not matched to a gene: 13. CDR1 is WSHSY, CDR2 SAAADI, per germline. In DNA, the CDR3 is TGCGCCAGCAGTGCCAGTAGAAGTAGCGGGACCGCCTACGAGCAGTACTTC. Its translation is CASSASRSSGTAYEQYF.

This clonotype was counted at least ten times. Here the CDR3 DNA reads TGCAGCCTGCTGGGCGTACAAGAGACCCAGTACTTC. Translating gives CSLLGVQETQYF. The chain employs TRBV29-1 and TRBJ2-5; D remains ambiguous. CDR1 is SQVTM and CDR2 is ANQGSEA in the germline V gene. CDR3 length equals 12 residues. The V and J ends lost 8 bases and 2 bases respectively, with 12 bases between them.

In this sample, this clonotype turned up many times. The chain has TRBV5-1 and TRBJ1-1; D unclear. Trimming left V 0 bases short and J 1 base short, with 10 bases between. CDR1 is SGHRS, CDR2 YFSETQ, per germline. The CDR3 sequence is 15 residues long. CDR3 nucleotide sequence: TGCGCCAGCAGCTTGGGCGGGATTTCGAACACTGAAGCTTTCTTT. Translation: CASSLGGISNTEAFF.

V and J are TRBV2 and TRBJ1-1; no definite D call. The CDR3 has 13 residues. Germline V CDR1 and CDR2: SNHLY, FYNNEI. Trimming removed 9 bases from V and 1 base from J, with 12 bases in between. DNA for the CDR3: TGTGCCAGTAGAGGGAGCGCGAACACTGAAGCTTTCTTT. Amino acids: CASRGSANTEAFF.

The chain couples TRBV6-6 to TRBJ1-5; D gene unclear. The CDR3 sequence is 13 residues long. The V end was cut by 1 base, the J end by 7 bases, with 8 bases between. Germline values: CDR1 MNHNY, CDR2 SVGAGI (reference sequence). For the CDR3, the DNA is TGTGCCAGCAGTTACTACGGCGGACAGCCCCAGCATTTT. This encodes CASSYYGGQPQHF.

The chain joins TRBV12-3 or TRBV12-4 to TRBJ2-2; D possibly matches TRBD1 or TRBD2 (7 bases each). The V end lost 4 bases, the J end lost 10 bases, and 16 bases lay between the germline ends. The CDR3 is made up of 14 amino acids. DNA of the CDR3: TGTGCCAGCAGTTCCCTTGGGAGGGGGCCGGAGCTGTTTTTT. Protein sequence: CASSSLGRGPELFF.

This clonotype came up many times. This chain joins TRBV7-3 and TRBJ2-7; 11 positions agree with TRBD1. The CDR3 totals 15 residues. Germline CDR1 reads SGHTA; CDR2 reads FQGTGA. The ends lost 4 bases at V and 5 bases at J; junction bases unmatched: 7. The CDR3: CASSSPGQGVHEQYF. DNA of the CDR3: TGTGCCAGCAGCTCCCCGGGACAGGGGGTCCACGAGCAGTACTTC.